This T cell receptor (beta chain) comes out of a study of cytomegalovirus exposure and HLA in healthy donors. The PCR used 60 Vbeta and 13 Jbeta primers. In the source study's methods: Roughly 76 million unique TCR beta chains, roughly 11 million of them shared, were counted by a later analysis. Repertoires were generated with immunoSEQ multiplex PCR, while TCRdb's copy carries only in-frame clones and drops some. V, J and clone size were drawn from that table, and D and trimming were deduced from the DNA. The repertoire has fewer than 250,000 clones, more than 65% of them found once; the top ten carry roughly 1.9%. The CDR3 runs to 14 residues. V was shortened by 0 bases and J by 3 bases, with 8 bases between the two germline ends. Germline V gives CDR1 SEHNR, CDR2 FQNEAQ (reference sequence). This clone appeared a few times.

The specimen was PBMCs. The chain joins TRBV7-9 to TRBJ1-2, with a possible D match to TRBD1 (6 bases). This receptor was obtained from a woman aged 30 to 39 in good health and CMV-seronegative. The CDR3 sequence is CASSLAYRDYGYTF. CDR3 nucleotide sequence: TGTGCCAGCAGCTTAGCGTACAGGGACTATGGCTACACCTTC.